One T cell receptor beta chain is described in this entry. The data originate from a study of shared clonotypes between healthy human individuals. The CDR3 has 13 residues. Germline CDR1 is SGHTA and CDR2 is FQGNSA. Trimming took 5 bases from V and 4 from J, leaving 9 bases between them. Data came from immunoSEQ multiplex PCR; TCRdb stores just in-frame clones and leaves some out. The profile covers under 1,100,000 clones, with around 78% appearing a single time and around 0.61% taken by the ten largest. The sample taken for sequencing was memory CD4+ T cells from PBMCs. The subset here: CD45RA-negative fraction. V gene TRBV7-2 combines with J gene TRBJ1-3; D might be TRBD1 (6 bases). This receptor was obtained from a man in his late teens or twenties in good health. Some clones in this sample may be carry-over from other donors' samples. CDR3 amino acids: CASSAGQGNTIYF. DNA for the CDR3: TGTGCCAGCAGCGCGGGACAAGGAAACACCATATATTTT.